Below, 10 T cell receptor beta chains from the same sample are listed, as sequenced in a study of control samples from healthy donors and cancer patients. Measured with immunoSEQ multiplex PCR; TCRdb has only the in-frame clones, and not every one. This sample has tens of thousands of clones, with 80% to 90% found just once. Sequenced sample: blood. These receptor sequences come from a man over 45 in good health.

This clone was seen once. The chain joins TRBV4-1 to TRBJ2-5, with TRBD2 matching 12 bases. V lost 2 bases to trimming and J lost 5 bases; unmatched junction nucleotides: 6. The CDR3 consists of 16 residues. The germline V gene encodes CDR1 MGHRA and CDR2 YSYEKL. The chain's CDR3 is CASSQLTSGSSETQYF. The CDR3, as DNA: TGCGCCAGCAGCCAATTGACTAGCGGGAGTTCTGAGACCCAGTACTTC.

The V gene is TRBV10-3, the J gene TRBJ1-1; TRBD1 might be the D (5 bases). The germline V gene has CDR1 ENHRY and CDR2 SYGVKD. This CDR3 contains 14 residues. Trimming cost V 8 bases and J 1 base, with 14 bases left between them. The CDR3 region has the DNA TGTGCCATCGGCCTTGGGGGAGGGAACACTGAAGCTTTCTTT. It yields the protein CAIGLGGGNTEAFF.

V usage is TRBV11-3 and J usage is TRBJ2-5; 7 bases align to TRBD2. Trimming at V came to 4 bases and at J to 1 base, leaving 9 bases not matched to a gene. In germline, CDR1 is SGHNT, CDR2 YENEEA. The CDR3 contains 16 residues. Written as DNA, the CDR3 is TGTGCCAGCAGCTGGGGCGGTGCTAGCGGCCAAGAGACCCAGTACTTC. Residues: CASSWGGASGQETQYF. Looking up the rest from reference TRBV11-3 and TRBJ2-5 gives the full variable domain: EAGVVQSPRYKIIEKKQPVAFWCNPISGHNTLYWYLQNLGQGPELLIRYENEEAVDDSQLPKDRFSAERLKGVDSTLKIQPAELGDSAVYLCASSWGGASGQETQYFGPGTRLLVL.

CDR3 region: CASSLGSPGQPQHF. CDR3 nucleotide sequence: TGTGCCAGCAGCTTAGGGTCTCCGGGTCAGCCCCAGCATTTT. This chain uses TRBV11-2 with TRBJ1-5, with D uncertain. The CDR3 has 14 residues. From germline, CDR1 is SGHAT and CDR2 FQNNGV. Trimming shortened V by 1 base and J by 6 bases, and 10 bases separated the two germline ends.

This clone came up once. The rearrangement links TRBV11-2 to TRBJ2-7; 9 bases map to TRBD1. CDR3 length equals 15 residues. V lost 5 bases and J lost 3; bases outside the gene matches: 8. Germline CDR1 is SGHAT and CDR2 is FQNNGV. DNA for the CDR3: TGTGCCAGCAGCACCGGGACAGGGAATTTCTACGAGCAGTACTTC. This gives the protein CASSTGTGNFYEQYF.

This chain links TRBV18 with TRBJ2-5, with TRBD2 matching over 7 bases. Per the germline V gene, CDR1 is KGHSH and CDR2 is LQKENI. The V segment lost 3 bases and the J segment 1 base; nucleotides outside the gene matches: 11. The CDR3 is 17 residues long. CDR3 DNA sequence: TGTGCCAGCTCACCTTCCCGGGCCGGGGGGAGCCAAGAGACCCAGTACTTC. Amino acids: CASSPSRAGGSQETQYF.

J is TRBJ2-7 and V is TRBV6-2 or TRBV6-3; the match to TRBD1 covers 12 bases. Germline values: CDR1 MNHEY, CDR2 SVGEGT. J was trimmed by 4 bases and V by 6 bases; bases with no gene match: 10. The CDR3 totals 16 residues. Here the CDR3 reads CASSAGTGGKKYEQYF. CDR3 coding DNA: TGTGCCAGCAGCGCCGGGACAGGGGGCAAGAAGTACGAGCAGTACTTC.

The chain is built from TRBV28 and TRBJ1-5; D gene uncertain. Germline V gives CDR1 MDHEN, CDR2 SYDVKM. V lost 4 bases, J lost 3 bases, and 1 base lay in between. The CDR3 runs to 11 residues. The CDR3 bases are TGTGCCAGCAGTTACAATCAGCCCCAGCATTTT. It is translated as CASSYNQPQHF.

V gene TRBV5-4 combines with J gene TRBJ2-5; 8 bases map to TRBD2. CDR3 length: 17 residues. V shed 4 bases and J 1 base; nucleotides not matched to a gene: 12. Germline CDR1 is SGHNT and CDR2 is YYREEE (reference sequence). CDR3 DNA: TGTGCCAGCAGCCCACGAGGCGGGGGGACATTCCAAGAGACCCAGTACTTC. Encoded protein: CASSPRGGGTFQETQYF. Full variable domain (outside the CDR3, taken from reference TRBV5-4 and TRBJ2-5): ETGVTQSPTHLIKTRGQQVTLRCSSQSGHNTVSWYQQALGQGPQFIFQYYREEENGRGNFPPRFSGLQFPNYSSELNVNALELDDSALYLCASSPRGGGTFQETQYFGPGTRLLVL.

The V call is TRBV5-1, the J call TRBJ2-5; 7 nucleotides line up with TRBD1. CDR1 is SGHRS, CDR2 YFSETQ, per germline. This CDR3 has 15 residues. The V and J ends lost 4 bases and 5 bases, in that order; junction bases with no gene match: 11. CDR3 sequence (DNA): TGCGCCAGCAGCCCCGGGACAGACATTCTTGAGACCCAGTACTTC. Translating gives CASSPGTDILETQYF.